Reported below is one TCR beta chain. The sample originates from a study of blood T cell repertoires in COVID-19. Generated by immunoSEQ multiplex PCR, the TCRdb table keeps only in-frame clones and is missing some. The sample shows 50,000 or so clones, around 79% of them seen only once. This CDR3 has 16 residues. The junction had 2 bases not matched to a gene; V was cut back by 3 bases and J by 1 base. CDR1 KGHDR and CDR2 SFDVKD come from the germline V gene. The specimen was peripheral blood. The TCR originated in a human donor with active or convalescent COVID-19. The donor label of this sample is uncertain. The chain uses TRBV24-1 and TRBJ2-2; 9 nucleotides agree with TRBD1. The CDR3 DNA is TGTGCCACCAGTGATATGGGACAGGGGAACACCGGGGAGCTGTTTTTT. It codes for CATSDMGQGNTGELFF.